This T cell receptor beta chain was recorded in a study of blood T cell repertoires in COVID-19. Germline V gene lookup returns CDR1 SGHVS and CDR2 FNYEAQ. The CDR3 has 15 residues. V shed 3 bases and J 7 bases; nucleotides not matched to a gene: 5. Participants' own reports of clinical history determined their cohort assignment. Method: immunoSEQ multiplex PCR; TCRdb's copy keeps in-frame clones and lacks some. In the table there are under 300,000 clones, more than 85% of which are singletons. The count of this clone is one. Sequenced: PBMCs or T cells enriched from blood (not recorded which). The rearrangement joins TRBV7-6 to TRBJ1-6; 8 bases map to TRBD1. The origin of this receptor is a man aged 40-50 years who had recovered from COVID-19. In DNA, the CDR3 is TGTGCCAGCAGCTTCAGGGGGCGAGGCAATTCACCCCTCCACTTT. This encodes CASSFRGRGNSPLHF.